This T cell receptor beta chain appears in the sequencing data of a study of control samples from healthy donors and cancer patients. Sequenced by immunoSEQ multiplex PCR; TCRdb stores in-frame clones only, minus some. Here the sample spans 100,000 to 150,000 clones, around 92% being singletons. The clonotype originates from a man at least 80 years old with head and neck cancer. Sequencing was carried out using PBMCs.

The CDR3 sequence is CASSYSRGTFVPGQDFYEQYF. The CDR3 bases are TGTGCCAGCAGTTACTCGAGGGGTACCTTCGTTCCGGGACAGGACTTCTACGAGCAGTACTTC. The chain employs TRBV6-2 or TRBV6-3 and TRBJ2-7, with 8 positions matching TRBD1. Germline CDR1 MNHEY, CDR2 SVGEGT. This CDR3 is built from 21 residues. V lost 0 bases, J lost 3 bases, and 22 bases stayed unmatched.